Here is one T cell receptor (beta chain) with its context. Libraries were prepared by immunoSEQ multiplex PCR; TCRdb keeps only in-frame clonotypes and omits some of them. The table shows around 99,000 clones, with 60% to 85% occurring only once. This record belongs to a study of blood T cell repertoires in COVID-19. V lost 5 bases, J lost 3 bases, and 19 bases lay in between. This CDR3 has 17 amino acids. Germline CDR1 reads KGHDR; CDR2 reads SFDVKD. The sequenced sample consisted of peripheral blood. V usage is TRBV24-1 and J usage is TRBJ2-1, with a weak D call TRBD2 (7 bases). The clonotype was recovered from a man between 45 and 60 years old who had recovered from COVID-19. The CDR3 sequence: CATSAQKGGLGYNEQFF. DNA of the CDR3: TGTGCCACCAGTGCCCAGAAGGGGGGGCTGGGCTACAATGAGCAGTTCTTC.